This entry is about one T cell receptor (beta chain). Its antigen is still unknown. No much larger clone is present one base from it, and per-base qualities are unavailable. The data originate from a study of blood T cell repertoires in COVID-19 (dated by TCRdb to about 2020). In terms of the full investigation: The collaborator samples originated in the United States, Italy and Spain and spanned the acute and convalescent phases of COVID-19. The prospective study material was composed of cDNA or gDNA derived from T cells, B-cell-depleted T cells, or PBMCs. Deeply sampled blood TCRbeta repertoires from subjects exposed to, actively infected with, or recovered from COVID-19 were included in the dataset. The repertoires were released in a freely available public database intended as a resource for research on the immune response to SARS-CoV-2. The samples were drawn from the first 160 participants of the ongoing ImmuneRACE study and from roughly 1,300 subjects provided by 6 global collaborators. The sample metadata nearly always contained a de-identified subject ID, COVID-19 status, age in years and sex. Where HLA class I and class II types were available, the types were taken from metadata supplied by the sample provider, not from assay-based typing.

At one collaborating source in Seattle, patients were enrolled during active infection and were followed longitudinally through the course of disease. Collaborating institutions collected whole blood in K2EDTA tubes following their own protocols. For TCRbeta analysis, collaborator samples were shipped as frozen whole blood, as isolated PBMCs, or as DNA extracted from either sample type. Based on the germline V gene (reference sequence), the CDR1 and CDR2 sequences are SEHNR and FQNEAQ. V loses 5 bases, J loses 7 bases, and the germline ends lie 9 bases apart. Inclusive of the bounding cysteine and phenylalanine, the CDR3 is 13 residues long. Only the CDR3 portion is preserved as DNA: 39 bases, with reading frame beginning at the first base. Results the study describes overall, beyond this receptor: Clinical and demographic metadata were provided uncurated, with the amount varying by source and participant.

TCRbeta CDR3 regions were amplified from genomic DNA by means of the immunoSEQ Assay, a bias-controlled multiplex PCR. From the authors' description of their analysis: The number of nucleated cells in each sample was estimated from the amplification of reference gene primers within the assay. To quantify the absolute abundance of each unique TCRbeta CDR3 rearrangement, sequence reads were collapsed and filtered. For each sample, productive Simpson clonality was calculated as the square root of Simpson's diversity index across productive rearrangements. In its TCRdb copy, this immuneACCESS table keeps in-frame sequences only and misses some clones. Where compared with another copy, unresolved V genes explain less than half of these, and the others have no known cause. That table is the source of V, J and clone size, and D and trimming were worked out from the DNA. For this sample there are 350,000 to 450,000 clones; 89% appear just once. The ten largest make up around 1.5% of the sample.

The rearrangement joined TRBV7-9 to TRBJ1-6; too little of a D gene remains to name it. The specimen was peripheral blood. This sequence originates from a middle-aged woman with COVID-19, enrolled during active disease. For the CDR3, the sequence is CASSVERNSPLHF. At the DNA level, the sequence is TGTGCCAGCAGCGTAGAGAGGAATTCACCCCTCCACTTT.